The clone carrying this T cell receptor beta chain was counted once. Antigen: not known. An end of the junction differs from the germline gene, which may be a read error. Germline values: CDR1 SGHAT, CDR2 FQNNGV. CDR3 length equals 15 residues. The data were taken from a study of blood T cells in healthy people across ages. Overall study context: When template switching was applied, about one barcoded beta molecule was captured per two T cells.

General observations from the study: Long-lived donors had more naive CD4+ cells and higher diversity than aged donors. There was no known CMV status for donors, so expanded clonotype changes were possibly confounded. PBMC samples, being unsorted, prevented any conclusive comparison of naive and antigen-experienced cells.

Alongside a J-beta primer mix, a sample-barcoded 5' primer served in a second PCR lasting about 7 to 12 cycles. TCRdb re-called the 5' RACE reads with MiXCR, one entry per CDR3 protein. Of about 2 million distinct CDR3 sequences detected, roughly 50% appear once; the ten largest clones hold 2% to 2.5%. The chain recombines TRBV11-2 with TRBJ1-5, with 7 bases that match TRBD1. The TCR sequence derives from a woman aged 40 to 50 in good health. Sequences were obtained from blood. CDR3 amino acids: CASSFEGQNNQPQHF. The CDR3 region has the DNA TGCGCCAGCAGCTTTGAGGGACAGAACAATCAGCCCCAGCATTTT. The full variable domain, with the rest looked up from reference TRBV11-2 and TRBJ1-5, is EAGVAQSPRYKIIEKRQSVAFWCNPISGHATLYWYQQILGQGPKLLIQFQNNGVVDDSQLPKDRFSAERLKGVDSTLKIQPAKLEDSAVYLCASSFEGQNNQPQHFGDGTRLSIL.